This is a list of T cell receptor beta chains from one sample in a study of blood T cell repertoires in COVID-19. TCRdb keeps only in-frame clones here, not all; method: immunoSEQ multiplex PCR. The sample holds some 140,000 clones, roughly 79% seen once. Sequenced sample: peripheral blood. Receptors were obtained from a woman aged 55-70 years with active or convalescent COVID-19. The CDR3 runs from the conserved cysteine through the conserved F or W. Clone size is stated in some rows and not others, as once, few, many or a class when expanded.

clone_size	v_call	cdr3_length	j_call	cdr3_aa
.	TRBV24-1	14	TRBJ2-7	CATSDSQGSHEQYF
.	TRBV19	17	TRBJ2-2	CASSSYRDRGNPGELFF
.	TRBV7-9	17	TRBJ1-4	CASSGYGPTGLNEKLFF
.	TRBV19	18	TRBJ2-7	CASSKSGTSGSSNYEQYF
once	TRBV12-2	19	TRBJ2-3	CASRLARHIGTSGTDTQYF
.	TRBV10-3	15	TRBJ1-4	CAISETSDEDEKLFF
.	TRBV24-1	16	TRBJ2-7	CATSDETGTGSAEQYF
.	TRBV11-2	15	TRBJ2-7	CASSLDSGESYEQYF
.	TRBV16	14	TRBJ2-1	CASSHSGGEDEQFF
.	TRBV11-1	14	TRBJ2-7	CASSFFRDSYEQYF
.	TRBV27	15	TRBJ2-6	CASSFGRAGANVLTF
.	TRBV28	15	TRBJ1-2	CASSLPTGSNYGYTF
once	TRBV5-1	14	TRBJ2-7	CASSAGTGSYEQYF
.	TRBV5-1	16	TRBJ1-4	CASSLGQTVGNEKLFF
.	TRBV11-2	14	TRBJ2-2	CASSSGGIRGELFF
.	TRBV18	14	TRBJ2-7	CASSPGTSTYEQYF
.	TRBV7-2	15	TRBJ2-4	CASSPGGGGGNIQYF
.	TRBV19	16	TRBJ1-5	CASSTPPGQSNQPQHF
.	TRBV5-1	14	TRBJ1-1	CASSLRTLNTEAFF
few	TRBV27	14	TRBJ1-2	CATKNRGGTYGYTF
.	TRBV7-2	15	TRBJ2-7	CASSPRAGGAYEQYF
.	TRBV4-1	15	TRBJ1-2	CASSQEGQGRYGYTF
.	TRBV5-1	15	TRBJ1-2	CASSKGTGFDYGYTF
.	TRBV2	15	TRBJ2-1	CASRVSGGDYNEQFF